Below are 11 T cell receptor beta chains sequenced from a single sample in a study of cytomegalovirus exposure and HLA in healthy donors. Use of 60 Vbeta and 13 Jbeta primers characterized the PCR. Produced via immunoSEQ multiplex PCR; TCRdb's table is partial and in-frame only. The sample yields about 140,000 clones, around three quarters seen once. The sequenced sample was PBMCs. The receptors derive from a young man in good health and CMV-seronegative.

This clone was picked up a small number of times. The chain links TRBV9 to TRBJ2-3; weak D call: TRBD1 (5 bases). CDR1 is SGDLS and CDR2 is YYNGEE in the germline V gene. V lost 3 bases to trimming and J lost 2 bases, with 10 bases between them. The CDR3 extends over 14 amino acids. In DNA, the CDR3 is TGTGCCAGCAGCGAGACAGTTCACACAGATACGCAGTATTTT. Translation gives CASSETVHTDTQYF.

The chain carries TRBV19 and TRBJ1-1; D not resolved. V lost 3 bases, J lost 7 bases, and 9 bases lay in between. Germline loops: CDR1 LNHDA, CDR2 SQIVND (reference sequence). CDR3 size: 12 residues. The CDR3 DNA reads TGTGCCAGTAGTATCTTCCAGAATGAAGCTTTCTTT. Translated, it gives CASSIFQNEAFF.

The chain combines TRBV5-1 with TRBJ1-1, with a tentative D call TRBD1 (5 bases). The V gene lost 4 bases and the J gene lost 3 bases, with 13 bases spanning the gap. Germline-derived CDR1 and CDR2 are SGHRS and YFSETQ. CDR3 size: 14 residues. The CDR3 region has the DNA TGCGCCAGCAGCCTGGGACCCGGGGACACTGAAGCTTTCTTT. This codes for CASSLGPGDTEAFF.

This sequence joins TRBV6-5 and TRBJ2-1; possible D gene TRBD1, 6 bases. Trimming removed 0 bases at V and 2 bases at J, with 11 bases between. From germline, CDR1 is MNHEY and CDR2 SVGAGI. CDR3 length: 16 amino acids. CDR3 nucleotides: TGTGCCAGCAGTTACTCTGGACAGCGACCCTACAATGAGCAGTTCTTC. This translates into CASSYSGQRPYNEQFF.

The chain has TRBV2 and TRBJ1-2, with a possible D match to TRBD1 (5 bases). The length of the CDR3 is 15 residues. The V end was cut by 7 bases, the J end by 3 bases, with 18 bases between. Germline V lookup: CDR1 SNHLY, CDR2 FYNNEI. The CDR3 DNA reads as TGTGCCAGCAACACGGGGGGTAGAGCCCACTATGGCTACACCTTC. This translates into CASNTGGRAHYGYTF.

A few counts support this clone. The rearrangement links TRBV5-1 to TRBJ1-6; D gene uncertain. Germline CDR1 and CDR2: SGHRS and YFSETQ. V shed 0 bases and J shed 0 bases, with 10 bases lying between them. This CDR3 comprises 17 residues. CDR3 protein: CASSLDPASSYNSPLHF. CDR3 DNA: TGCGCCAGCAGCTTGGATCCAGCTAGCTCCTATAATTCACCCCTCCACTTT. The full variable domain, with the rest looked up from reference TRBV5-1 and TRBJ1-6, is KAGVTQTPRYLIKTRGQQVTLSCSPISGHRSVSWYQQTPGQGLQFLFEYFSETQRNKGNFPGRFSGRQFSNSRSEMNVSTLELGDSALYLCASSLDPASSYNSPLHFGNGTRLTVT.

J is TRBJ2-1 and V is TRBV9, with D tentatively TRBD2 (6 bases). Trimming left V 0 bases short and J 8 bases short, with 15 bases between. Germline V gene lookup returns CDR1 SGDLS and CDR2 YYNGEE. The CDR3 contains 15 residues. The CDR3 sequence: CASSVVGSGGDEQFF. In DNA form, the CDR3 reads TGTGCCAGCAGCGTAGTGGGATCCGGGGGAGATGAGCAGTTCTTC.

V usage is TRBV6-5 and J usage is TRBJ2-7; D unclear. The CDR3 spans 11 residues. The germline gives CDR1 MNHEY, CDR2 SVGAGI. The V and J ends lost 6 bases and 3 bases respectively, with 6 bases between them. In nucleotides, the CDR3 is TGTGCCAGCAGAGTAGACTACGAGCAGTACTTC. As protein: CASRVDYEQYF.

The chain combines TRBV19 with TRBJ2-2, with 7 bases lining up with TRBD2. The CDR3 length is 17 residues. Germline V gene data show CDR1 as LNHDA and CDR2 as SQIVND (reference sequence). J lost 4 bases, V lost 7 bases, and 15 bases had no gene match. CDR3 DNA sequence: TGTGCCAGTAAAGCGCCGGGAGCGGGGTTTGTCACCGGGGAGCTGTTTTTT. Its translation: CASKAPGAGFVTGELFF.

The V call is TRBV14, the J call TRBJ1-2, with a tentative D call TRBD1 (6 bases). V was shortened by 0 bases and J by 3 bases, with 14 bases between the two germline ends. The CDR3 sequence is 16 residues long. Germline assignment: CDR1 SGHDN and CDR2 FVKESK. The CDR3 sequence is CASSQDSSGADYGYTF. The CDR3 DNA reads TGTGCCAGCAGCCAAGATTCCTCAGGGGCAGACTATGGCTACACCTTC.

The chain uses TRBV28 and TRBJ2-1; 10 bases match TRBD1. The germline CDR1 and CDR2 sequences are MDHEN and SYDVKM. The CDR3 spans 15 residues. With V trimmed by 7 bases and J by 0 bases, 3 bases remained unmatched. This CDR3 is CASTRTGGSYNEQFF. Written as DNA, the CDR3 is TGTGCCAGCACCCGGACAGGGGGCTCCTACAATGAGCAGTTCTTC.